This T cell receptor (beta chain) was retrieved from a study of shared clonotypes between healthy human individuals. Across the study: Aged 18 to 49, the donors were a couple of women and a few men.

Deletions cut 10 bases from V and 0 bases from J, with 12 bases between. This CDR3 region has 13 residues. Germline loops: CDR1 MNHNS, CDR2 SASEGT. The assay was carried out at the deep level. TCRdb's copy holds only in-frame clones and misses some; the assay was immunoSEQ multiplex PCR. The sample consists of approximately 2.4 million clones, around 95% of them appearing once. The sample taken for sequencing was naive CD4+ T cells sorted from blood. Subset described: CD45RA+ positively selected. The rearrangement uses TRBV6-1 and TRBJ1-1; no firm D call. The clonotype comes from a man aged 18 to 29 in good health. The CDR3 DNA is TGTGCCACCCGACCGGGAGTGAACACTGAAGCTTTCTTT. Translation gives CATRPGVNTEAFF.